The 12 T cell receptor beta chains listed next were all sequenced from one sample in a study of blood T cell repertoires in COVID-19. Sequencing was performed with immunoSEQ multiplex PCR; in TCRdb, only in-frame clones are kept and a portion is missing. The sample has some 57,000 clones; approximately 92% are singletons. Sequencing input: peripheral blood. The receptors were gathered from a human donor in a cohort sampled during active COVID-19.

The chain has TRBV18 and TRBJ1-1; D possibly corresponds to TRBD1 (6 bases). The CDR3 has 14 amino acids. Trimming stripped 8 bases from V and 1 base from J, with 14 bases between. CDR1 is KGHSH, CDR2 LQKENI, per germline. The CDR3 loop is CASDTGLENTEAFF. The CDR3 DNA sequence: TGTGCCAGCGATACAGGGCTAGAGAACACTGAAGCTTTCTTT.

This sequence joins TRBV5-4 and TRBJ2-5, with 7 bases identical to TRBD2. J lost 5 bases, V lost 4 bases, and 8 bases had no gene match. The length of the CDR3 is 14 residues. Germline values: CDR1 SGHNT, CDR2 YYREEE (reference sequence). The CDR3 bases are TGTGCCAGCAGCCCTCGGACCGGGGGGGAGACCCAGTACTTC. Translating gives CASSPRTGGETQYF.

This chain joins TRBV4-2 and TRBJ1-5; D may be TRBD1 (5 bases). Germline V gene lookup returns CDR1 LGHNA and CDR2 YNFKEQ. V was pared by 5 bases and J by 7 bases, with 18 bases between. CDR3 length: 15 residues. CDR3 in DNA: TGTGCCAGCAGCACATCCGGGACTTCTGGGCAGCCCCAGCATTTT. Translated, it gives CASSTSGTSGQPQHF.

The chain recombines TRBV6-5 with TRBJ1-3, with D possibly being TRBD1 (6 bases). The germline V and J ends were trimmed by 7 bases and 0 bases, with 10 bases remaining between them. The CDR3 extends over 14 amino acids. CDR1 is MNHEY, CDR2 SVGAGI, per germline. This chain's CDR3 is CASTGDNSGNTIYF. In DNA, the CDR3 is TGTGCCAGCACCGGGGACAACTCTGGAAACACCATATATTTT.

This sequence joins TRBV19 and TRBJ2-3; 9 bases match TRBD2. Germline assignment: CDR1 LNHDA and CDR2 SQIVND (reference sequence). After removal of 9 bases from V and 4 bases from J, the junction contained 5 bases not matched to a gene. There are 13 residues in the CDR3. CDR3 DNA sequence: TGTGCCAGCGGACTAGCGACCCCAGATACGCAGTATTTT. It translates to CASGLATPDTQYF.

The chain combines TRBV5-4 with TRBJ1-2, with D possibly being TRBD1 (5 bases). Germline V lookup: CDR1 SGHNT, CDR2 YYREEE (reference sequence). V was trimmed by 3 bases and J by 8 bases, leaving 20 bases between them. The CDR3 is 15 residues long. CDR3 loop: CASSWGVSRLPGYTF. CDR3 DNA sequence: TGTGCCAGCAGCTGGGGGGTATCCCGTCTGCCCGGCTACACCTTC.

The V and J genes are TRBV6-5 and TRBJ1-1, with D hard to call. The CDR3 extends over 14 amino acids. V was cut by 2 bases and J by 6 bases, with 13 bases left in between. Germline CDR1 is MNHEY and CDR2 is SVGAGI. The CDR3 protein is CASSYRVEFAEAFF. DNA for the CDR3: TGTGCCAGCAGTTACCGGGTGGAGTTCGCTGAAGCTTTCTTT.

J is TRBJ1-1 and V is TRBV10-3; maybe TRBD1 (5 bases). CDR1 is ENHRY, CDR2 SYGVKD, per germline. The V and J ends lost 0 bases and 7 bases respectively, with 12 bases between them. The CDR3 extends over 14 amino acids. The CDR3 nucleotides read TGTGCCATCAGTGAGTCAGGAGGGGCGGTTGAAGCTTTCTTT. Protein product: CAISESGGAVEAFF.

The CDR3: CASGEALGEQYF. The CDR3 region has the DNA TGTGCCAGCGGCGAGGCGCTCGGCGAGCAGTACTTC. The J gene is TRBJ2-7, the V gene TRBV2; D gene unclear. Trimming took 8 bases from V and 6 from J, leaving 14 bases between them. CDR3 length: 12 residues. Looked up from germline, CDR1 is SNHLY and CDR2 is FYNNEI.

This clone was picked up a small number of times. The chain has TRBV2 and TRBJ1-4; D gene ambiguous. This CDR3 spans 14 amino acids. Trimming removed 6 bases at V and 8 bases at J, with 16 bases between. Germline V CDR1 and CDR2: SNHLY, FYNNEI. The CDR3 sequence is CASRILTGGEKLFF. CDR3 DNA sequence: TGTGCCAGCAGAATACTCACGGGTGGGGAAAAACTGTTTTTT.

The chain recombines TRBV5-6 with TRBJ2-3, with TRBD2 matching over 10 bases. The CDR3 totals 15 residues. Losses at the gene ends were 4 bases for V and 3 bases for J; bases not matched to a gene: 5. Germline V lookup: CDR1 SGHDT, CDR2 YYEEEE. The CDR3 loop is CASSPPGLATDTQYF. The CDR3 region has the DNA TGTGCCAGCAGCCCACCGGGACTAGCGACAGATACGCAGTATTTT.

The chain couples TRBV11-1 to TRBJ2-7; 10 nucleotides agree with TRBD1. The CDR3 spans 14 residues. Germline trimming cut 5 bases from V and 5 bases from J; bases unmatched to any gene: 6. In germline, CDR1 is SGHAT, CDR2 FQDESV (reference sequence). CDR3 amino acids: CASSPDRGRNEQYF. The CDR3 coding sequence is TGTGCCAGCAGCCCGGACAGGGGGAGGAACGAGCAGTACTTC.